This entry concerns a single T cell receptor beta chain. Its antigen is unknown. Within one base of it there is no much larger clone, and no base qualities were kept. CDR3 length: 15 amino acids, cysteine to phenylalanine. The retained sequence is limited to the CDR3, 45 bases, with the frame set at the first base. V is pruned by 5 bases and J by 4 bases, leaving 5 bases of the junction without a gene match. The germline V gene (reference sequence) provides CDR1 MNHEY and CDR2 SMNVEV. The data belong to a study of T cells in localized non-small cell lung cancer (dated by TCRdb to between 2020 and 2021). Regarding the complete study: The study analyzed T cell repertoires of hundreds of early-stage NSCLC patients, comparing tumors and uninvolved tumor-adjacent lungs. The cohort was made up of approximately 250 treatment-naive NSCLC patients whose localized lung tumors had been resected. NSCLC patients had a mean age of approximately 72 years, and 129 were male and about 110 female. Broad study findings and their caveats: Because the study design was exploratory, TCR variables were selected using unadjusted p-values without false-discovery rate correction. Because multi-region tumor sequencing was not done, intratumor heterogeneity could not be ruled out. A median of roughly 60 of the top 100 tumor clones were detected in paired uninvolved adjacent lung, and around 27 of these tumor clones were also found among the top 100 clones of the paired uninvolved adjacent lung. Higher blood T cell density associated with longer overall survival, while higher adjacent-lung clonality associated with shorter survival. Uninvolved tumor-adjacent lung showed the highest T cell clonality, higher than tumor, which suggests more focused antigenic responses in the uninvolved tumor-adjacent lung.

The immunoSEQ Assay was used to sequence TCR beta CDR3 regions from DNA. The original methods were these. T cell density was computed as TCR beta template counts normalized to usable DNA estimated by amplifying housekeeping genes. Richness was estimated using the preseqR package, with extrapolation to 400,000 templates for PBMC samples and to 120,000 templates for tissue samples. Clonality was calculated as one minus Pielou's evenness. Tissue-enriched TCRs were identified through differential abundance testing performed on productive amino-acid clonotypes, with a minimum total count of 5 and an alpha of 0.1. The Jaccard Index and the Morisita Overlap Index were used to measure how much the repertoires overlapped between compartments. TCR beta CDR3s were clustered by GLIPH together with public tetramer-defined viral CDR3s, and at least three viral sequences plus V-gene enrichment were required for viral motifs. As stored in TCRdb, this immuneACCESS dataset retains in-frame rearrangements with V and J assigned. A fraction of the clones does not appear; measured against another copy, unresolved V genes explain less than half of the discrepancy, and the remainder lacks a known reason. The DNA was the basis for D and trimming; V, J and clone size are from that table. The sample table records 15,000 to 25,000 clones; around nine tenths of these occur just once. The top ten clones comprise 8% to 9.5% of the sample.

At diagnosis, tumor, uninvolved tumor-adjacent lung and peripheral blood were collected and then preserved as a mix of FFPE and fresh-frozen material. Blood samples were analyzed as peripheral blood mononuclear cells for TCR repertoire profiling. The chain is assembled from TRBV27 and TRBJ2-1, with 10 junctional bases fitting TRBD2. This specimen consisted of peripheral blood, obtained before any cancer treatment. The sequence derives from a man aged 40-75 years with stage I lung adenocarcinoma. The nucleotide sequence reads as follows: TGTGCCAGCAGTGACGGTAGCGGGGGGTACAATGAGCAGTTCTTC. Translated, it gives CASSDGSGGYNEQFF.